The 7 T cell receptor beta chains given below trace back to one sample, sequenced in a study of blood T cell repertoires in COVID-19. Data came from immunoSEQ multiplex PCR; TCRdb stores just in-frame clones and leaves some out. The sample lists tens of thousands of clones, 83% occurring once. The sample was peripheral blood. These receptors were obtained from a man between 45 and 60 years old with acute or convalescent COVID-19.

The chain joins TRBV5-1 to TRBJ2-2, with a tentative D call TRBD2 (5 bases). CDR1 is SGHRS, CDR2 YFSETQ, per germline. The CDR3 runs 13 residues. V was shortened by 6 bases and J by 3 bases, with 9 bases between the two germline ends. The CDR3 sequence: CASTDSDTGELFF. The CDR3 DNA reads as TGCGCCAGCACGGACTCGGACACCGGGGAGCTGTTTTTT.

The chain joins TRBV5-6 to TRBJ1-1; D call uncertain. In germline, CDR1 is SGHDT, CDR2 YYEEEE. The length of the CDR3 is 12 residues. V was trimmed by 1 base and J by 1 base, leaving 2 bases between them. The CDR3 coding sequence is TGTGCCAGCAGCTTGCGGAACACTGAAGCTTTCTTT. Translation gives CASSLRNTEAFF.

V is TRBV9 and J is TRBJ2-2, with 9 bases that match TRBD1. The CDR3 length is 16 residues. Trimming took 0 bases from V and 0 from J; bases not matched to a gene: 0. Per germline, CDR1 SGDLS and CDR2 YYNGEE. The CDR3 loop reads CASSVGTGANTGELFF. The CDR3 nucleotides read TGTGCCAGCAGCGTAGGGACAGGGGCGAACACCGGGGAGCTGTTTTTT.

This chain links TRBV5-1 with TRBJ2-2; D uncertain. Germline V CDR1 and CDR2: SGHRS, YFSETQ. There are 13 residues in the CDR3. Trimming cost V 0 bases and J 5 bases, with 5 bases left between them. The CDR3 loop reads CASSLGETGELFF. DNA for the CDR3: TGCGCCAGCAGCTTGGGAGAGACCGGGGAGCTGTTTTTT.

This clone occurred once. This chain uses TRBV19 with TRBJ1-4, with D perhaps TRBD1 (6 bases). The germline V and J ends were trimmed by 6 bases and 6 bases, with 23 bases remaining between them. This CDR3 comprises 17 residues. Germline CDR1 and CDR2: LNHDA and SQIVND (reference sequence). The CDR3 region is CASSVYGGGGGHEKLFF. CDR3 nucleotides: TGTGCCAGTAGCGTTTACGGCGGGGGCGGAGGCCATGAAAAACTGTTTTTT.

J is TRBJ2-3 and V is TRBV30, with 12 bases that match TRBD2. Germline V gene data show CDR1 as GTSNPN and CDR2 as SVGIG (reference sequence). This CDR3 spans 15 amino acids. J lost 1 base, V lost 8 bases, and 7 bases had no gene match. The CDR3 sequence: CALLAGGRGTDTQYF. Here the CDR3 DNA reads TGTGCCCTACTAGCGGGGGGAAGGGGCACAGATACGCAGTATTTT.

The chain couples TRBV2 to TRBJ2-1; 8 bases agree with TRBD2. Germline CDR1 SNHLY, CDR2 FYNNEI. The CDR3 is made up of 15 amino acids. J gave up 5 bases and V 0 bases, and 3 bases lay outside the gene matches. CDR3 loop: CASSEAPAGDNEQFF. As DNA, the CDR3 is TGTGCCAGCAGTGAAGCTCCAGCGGGAGACAATGAGCAGTTCTTC.